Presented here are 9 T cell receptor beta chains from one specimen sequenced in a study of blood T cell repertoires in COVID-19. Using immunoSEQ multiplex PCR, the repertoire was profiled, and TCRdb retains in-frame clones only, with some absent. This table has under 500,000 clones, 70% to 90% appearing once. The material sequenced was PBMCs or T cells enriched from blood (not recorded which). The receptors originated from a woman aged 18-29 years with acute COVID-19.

The CDR3 sequence: CASSLNAGGVYGYTF. As DNA, the CDR3 is TGTGCCAGCAGTTTAAACGCAGGGGGCGTGTACGGCTACACCTTC. This chain links TRBV27 with TRBJ1-2; 8 bases are shared with TRBD1. The CDR3 sequence is 15 residues long. Unmatched junction bases numbered 10, after V lost 2 bases and J lost 8 bases. Germline loops: CDR1 MNHEY, CDR2 SMNVEV (reference sequence).

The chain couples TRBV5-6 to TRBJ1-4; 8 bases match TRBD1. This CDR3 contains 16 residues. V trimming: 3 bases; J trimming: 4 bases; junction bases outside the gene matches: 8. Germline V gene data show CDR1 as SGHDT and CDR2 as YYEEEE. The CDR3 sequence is CASSSPRGRVNEKLFF. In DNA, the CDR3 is TGTGCCAGCAGCTCCCCCAGGGGGCGCGTTAATGAAAAACTGTTTTTT.

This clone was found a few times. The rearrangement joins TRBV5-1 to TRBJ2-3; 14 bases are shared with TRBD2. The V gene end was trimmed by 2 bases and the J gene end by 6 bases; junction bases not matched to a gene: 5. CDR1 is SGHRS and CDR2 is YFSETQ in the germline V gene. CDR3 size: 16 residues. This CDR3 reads CASSFGLAGGRDTQYF. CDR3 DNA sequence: TGCGCCAGCAGCTTTGGACTAGCGGGAGGTAGGGATACGCAGTATTTT.

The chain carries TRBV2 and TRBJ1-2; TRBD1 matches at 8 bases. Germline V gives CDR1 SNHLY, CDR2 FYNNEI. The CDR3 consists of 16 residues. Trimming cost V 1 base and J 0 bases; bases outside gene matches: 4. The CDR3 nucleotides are TGTGCCAGCAGTGAAGGGACAGGGCCTCCTAACTATGGCTACACCTTC. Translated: CASSEGTGPPNYGYTF. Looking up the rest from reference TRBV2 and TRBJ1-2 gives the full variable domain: EPEVTQTPSHQVTQMGQEVILRCVPISNHLYFYWYRQILGQKVEFLVSFYNNEISEKSEIFDDQFSVERPDGSNFTLKIRSTKLEDSAMYFCASSEGTGPPNYGYTFGSGTRLTVV.

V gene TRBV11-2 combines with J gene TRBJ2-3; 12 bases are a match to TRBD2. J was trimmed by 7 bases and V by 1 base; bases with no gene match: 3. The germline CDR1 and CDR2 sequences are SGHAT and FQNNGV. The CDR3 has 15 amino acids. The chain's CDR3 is CASSLATSGGNTQYF. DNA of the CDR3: TGTGCCAGCAGCTTAGCGACTAGCGGGGGAAATACGCAGTATTTT.

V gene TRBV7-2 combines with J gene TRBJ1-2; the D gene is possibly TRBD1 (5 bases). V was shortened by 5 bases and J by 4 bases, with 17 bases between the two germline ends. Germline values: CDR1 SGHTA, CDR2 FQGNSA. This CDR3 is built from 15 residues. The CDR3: CASSAGGDRRYGYTF. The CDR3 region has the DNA TGTGCCAGCAGCGCCGGGGGAGACAGACGCTATGGCTACACCTTC.

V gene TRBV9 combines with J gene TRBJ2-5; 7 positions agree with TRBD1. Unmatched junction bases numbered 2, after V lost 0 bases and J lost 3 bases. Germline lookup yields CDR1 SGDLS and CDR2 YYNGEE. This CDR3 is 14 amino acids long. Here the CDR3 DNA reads TGTGCCAGCAGCGTAGGGGACAGTAAAGAGACCCAGTACTTC. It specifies CASSVGDSKETQYF.

The DNA for the CDR3 is TGTGCCTGGAGTGTAGCTATGAACACTGAAGCTTTCTTT. This sequence encodes CAWSVAMNTEAFF. The genes are TRBV30 and TRBJ1-1; no clear D. Per germline, CDR1 GTSNPN and CDR2 SVGIG (reference sequence). CDR3 size: 13 residues. The V gene lost 0 bases and the J gene lost 0 bases, with 5 bases spanning the gap.

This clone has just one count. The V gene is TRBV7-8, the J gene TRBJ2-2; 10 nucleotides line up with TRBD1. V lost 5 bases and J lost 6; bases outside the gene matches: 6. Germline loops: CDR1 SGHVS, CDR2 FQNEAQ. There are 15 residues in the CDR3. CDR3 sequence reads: CASSIRQGAAGELFF. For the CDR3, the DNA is TGTGCCAGCAGCATTCGACAGGGGGCGGCCGGGGAGCTGTTTTTT.